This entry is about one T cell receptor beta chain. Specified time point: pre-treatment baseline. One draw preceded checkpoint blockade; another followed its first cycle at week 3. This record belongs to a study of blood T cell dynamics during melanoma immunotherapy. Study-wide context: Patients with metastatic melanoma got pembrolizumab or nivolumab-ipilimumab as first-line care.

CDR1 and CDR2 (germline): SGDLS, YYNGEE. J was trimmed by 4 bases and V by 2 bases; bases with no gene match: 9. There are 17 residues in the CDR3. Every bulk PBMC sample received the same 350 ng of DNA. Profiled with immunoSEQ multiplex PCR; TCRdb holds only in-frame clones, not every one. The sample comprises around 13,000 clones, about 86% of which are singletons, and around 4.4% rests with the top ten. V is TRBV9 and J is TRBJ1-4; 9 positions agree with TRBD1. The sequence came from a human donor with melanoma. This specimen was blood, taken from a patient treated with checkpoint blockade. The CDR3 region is CASSVRPETGGNEKLFF. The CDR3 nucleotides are TGTGCCAGCAGCGTTCGACCCGAGACAGGGGGTAATGAAAAACTGTTTTTT.